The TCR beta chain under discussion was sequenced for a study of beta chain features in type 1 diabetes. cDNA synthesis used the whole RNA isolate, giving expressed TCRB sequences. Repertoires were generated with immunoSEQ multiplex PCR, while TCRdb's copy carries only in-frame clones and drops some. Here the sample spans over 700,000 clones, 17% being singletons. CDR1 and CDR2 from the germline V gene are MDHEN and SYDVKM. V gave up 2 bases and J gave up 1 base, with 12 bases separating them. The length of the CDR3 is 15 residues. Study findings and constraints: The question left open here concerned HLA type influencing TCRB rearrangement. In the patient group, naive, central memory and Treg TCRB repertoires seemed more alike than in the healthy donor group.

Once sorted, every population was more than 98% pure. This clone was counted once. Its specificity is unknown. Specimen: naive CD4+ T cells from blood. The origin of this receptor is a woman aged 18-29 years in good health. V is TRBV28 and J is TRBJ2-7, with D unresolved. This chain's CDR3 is CASSLNPVSSYEQYF. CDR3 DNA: TGTGCCAGCAGTTTAAATCCCGTTAGTTCCTACGAGCAGTACTTC.